These 20 T cell receptor beta chains were sequenced from one sample in a study of blood T cell repertoires in COVID-19. Measured with immunoSEQ multiplex PCR; TCRdb has only the in-frame clones, and not every one. The table includes around 280,000 clones, roughly 89% detected once. Sequencing was done on a sample of PBMCs or T cells enriched from blood (not recorded which). Source of these receptors: a woman in her late teens or twenties with acute COVID-19.

The J gene is TRBJ2-1, the V gene TRBV28; tentative D call: TRBD2 (7 bases). The CDR3 contains 14 residues. Trimming left V 6 bases short and J 10 bases short, with 19 bases between. Germline CDR1 and CDR2: MDHEN and SYDVKM. CDR3 protein: CASRLEGGNGEQFF. The DNA of the CDR3 is TGTGCCAGCAGGCTTGAGGGGGGGAATGGGGAGCAGTTCTTC.

Details on this clone: Its ends do not fully match the called genes, so a read error is possible. The gene calls are TRBV24-1 and TRBJ1-4; 8 bases align to TRBD1. This CDR3 has 15 residues. Germline V gene lookup returns CDR1 KGHDR and CDR2 SFDVKD. Here the CDR3 DNA reads TGTGCCACCAGTGACGCGGACAGGGCTAACGAAAAACTGTTTTTT. It yields the protein CATSDADRANEKLFF.

The chain uses TRBV10-3 and TRBJ1-1; 9 bases are shared with TRBD1. The germline V gene has CDR1 ENHRY and CDR2 SYGVKD. Trimming cost V 6 bases and J 5 bases; bases outside gene matches: 4. The CDR3 sequence is 13 residues long. CDR3 amino acids: CAISPGTGTEAFF. CDR3 sequence (DNA): TGTGCCATCAGCCCCGGGACAGGGACTGAAGCTTTCTTT.

The V and J genes are TRBV28 and TRBJ2-7, with D perhaps matching TRBD1 (6 bases). Germline V gene data show CDR1 as MDHEN and CDR2 as SYDVKM. The germline V and J ends were trimmed by 6 bases and 2 bases, with 17 bases remaining between them. CDR3 size: 15 residues. The CDR3, as DNA: TGTGCCAGCAGCCCGCTGACAGGATTTACCTACGAGCAGTACTTC. Its translation is CASSPLTGFTYEQYF.

This sequence joins TRBV12-3 or TRBV12-4 and TRBJ1-1, with D perhaps TRBD1 (5 bases). The germline V and J ends were trimmed by 1 base and 5 bases, with 8 bases remaining between them. The CDR3 sequence is 13 residues long. The CDR3 sequence is CASSLGQGTEAFF. CDR3 bases: TGTGCCAGCAGTTTAGGGCAGGGAACTGAAGCTTTCTTT.

The chain combines TRBV7-9 with TRBJ2-6, with a possible D match to TRBD2 (5 bases). The CDR3 length is 15 residues. The germline V gene has CDR1 SEHNR and CDR2 FQNEAQ (reference sequence). V was clipped by 1 base and J by 4 bases, with 8 bases between them. The CDR3 DNA is TGTGCCAGCAGCTTAGGAGGGTTCGGGGCCAACGTCCTGACTTTC. Protein product: CASSLGGFGANVLTF.

The V and J genes are TRBV5-1 and TRBJ2-7; the match to TRBD1 covers 7 bases. J gave up 0 bases and V 3 bases, and 3 bases lay outside the gene matches. The CDR3 length is 14 residues. Germline assignment: CDR1 SGHRS and CDR2 YFSETQ. CDR3 DNA: TGCGCCAGCAGCTCTGGGACAGACTCCTACGAGCAGTACTTC. Protein sequence: CASSSGTDSYEQYF. Drawing the rest from reference TRBV5-1 and TRBJ2-7, the complete variable domain is KAGVTQTPRYLIKTRGQQVTLSCSPISGHRSVSWYQQTPGQGLQFLFEYFSETQRNKGNFPGRFSGRQFSNSRSEMNVSTLELGDSALYLCASSSGTDSYEQYFGPGTRLTVT.

This clone was seen a single time. The V gene is TRBV28, the J gene TRBJ1-1; D is perhaps TRBD1 (5 bases). Trimming stripped 2 bases from V and 5 bases from J, with 21 bases between. The CDR3 is made up of 17 amino acids. Germline CDR1 and CDR2: MDHEN and SYDVKM. This CDR3 reads CASSLAGRSGGWTEAFF. DNA of the CDR3: TGTGCCAGCAGTTTAGCGGGGCGATCGGGGGGGTGGACTGAAGCTTTCTTT.

The CDR3 loop is CASGPRTYEQYF. The CDR3 DNA sequence: TGTGCTAGTGGTCCCAGAACCTACGAGCAGTACTTC. This chain connects TRBV12-5 to TRBJ2-7, with D uncertain. V lost 5 bases and J 2 bases, leaving 7 bases between the germline ends. This CDR3 contains 12 residues. Looked up from germline, CDR1 is LGHNT and CDR2 is FRNRAP. The whole variable domain, remainder taken from reference TRBV12-5 and TRBJ2-7, is DARVTQTPRHKVTEMGQEVTMRCQPILGHNTVFWYRQTMMQGLELLAYFRNRAPLDDSGMPKDRFSAEMPDATLATLKIQPSEPRDSAVYFCASGPRTYEQYFGPGTRLTVT.

This sequence joins TRBV3-1 (or the pseudogene TRBV3-2) and TRBJ2-1, with D uncertain. V dropped 2 bases and J dropped 5 bases, with 16 bases sitting between them. This CDR3 contains 16 residues. Germline CDR1 is LGHDT and CDR2 is YNNKEL (reference sequence). CDR3 coding DNA: TGTGCCAGCAGCCAACCCACACCTTACAGTAACAATGAGCAGTTCTTC. It codes for CASSQPTPYSNNEQFF.

The chain couples TRBV25-1 to TRBJ1-4; D might be TRBD1 (5 bases). This CDR3 spans 16 amino acids. The V and J ends lost 5 bases and 0 bases respectively, with 13 bases between them. CDR1 and CDR2 from the germline V gene are MGHDK and SYGVNS. CDR3 nucleotides: TGTGCCAGCAGTCGCAATTGGGGGGCAACTAATGAAAAACTGTTTTTT. Its translation is CASSRNWGATNEKLFF.

The J gene is TRBJ1-3, the V gene TRBV2; D is perhaps TRBD1 (5 bases). The CDR3 has 17 amino acids. Germline V CDR1 and CDR2: SNHLY, FYNNEI. V lost 9 bases and J 4 bases, leaving 25 bases between the germline ends. CDR3 region: CASIMRDGASGGNTIYF. CDR3 coding DNA: TGTGCCAGTATTATGCGGGACGGGGCCTCGGGGGGAAACACCATATATTTT.

The chain couples TRBV7-8 to TRBJ2-3; D uncertain. CDR3 length: 11 residues. From germline, CDR1 is SGHVS and CDR2 FQNEAQ. With 4 bases removed from V and 7 bases from J, the gap between germline ends came to 6 bases. CDR3 in amino acids: CASSSGHTQYF. In DNA form, the CDR3 reads TGTGCCAGCAGCTCAGGTCATACGCAGTATTTT.

J is TRBJ1-2 and V is TRBV19, with D possibly TRBD1 on 5 matching bases. Germline CDR1 LNHDA, CDR2 SQIVND (reference sequence). This CDR3 contains 14 residues. V gave up 3 bases and J gave up 0 bases, with 8 bases separating them. The CDR3 reads CASSMGGSNYGYTF. The CDR3 DNA reads TGTGCCAGTAGTATGGGGGGGTCTAACTATGGCTACACCTTC. The full variable domain, rest sourced from reference TRBV19 and TRBJ1-2, is DGGITQSPKYLFRKEGQNVTLSCEQNLNHDAMYWYRQDPGQGLRLIYYSQIVNDFQKGDIAEGYSVSREKKESFPLTVTSAQKNPTAFYLCASSMGGSNYGYTFGSGTRLTVV.

This chain uses TRBV7-9 with TRBJ2-4, with 12 bases identical to TRBD2. CDR3 length equals 13 residues. Germline trimming cut 7 bases from V and 8 bases from J; bases unmatched to any gene: 3. Germline values: CDR1 SEHNR, CDR2 FQNEAQ (reference sequence). CDR3 in DNA: TGTGCCAGCATGCTAGCGGGAGGGGACATTCAGTACTTC. Residues: CASMLAGGDIQYF.

V and J are TRBV3-1 (or the pseudogene TRBV3-2) and TRBJ2-5; 9 bases are shared with TRBD2. J lost 3 bases, V lost 4 bases, and 9 bases had no gene match. CDR1 and CDR2 from the germline V gene are LGHDT and YNNKEL (reference sequence). The CDR3 length is 16 residues. The CDR3 here is CASSPHLAGVKETQYF. The CDR3 nucleotides read TGTGCCAGCAGCCCACACTTAGCGGGAGTAAAAGAGACCCAGTACTTC.

The V gene is TRBV7-2, the J gene TRBJ1-5; perhaps TRBD1 as D (6 bases). CDR1 and CDR2 from the germline V gene are SGHTA and FQGNSA. The CDR3 totals 16 residues. Trimming removed 1 base at V and 1 base at J, with 11 bases between. CDR3 sequence: CASSLVQGKSNQPQHF. CDR3 DNA sequence: TGTGCCAGCAGCTTAGTACAGGGAAAGAGCAATCAGCCCCAGCATTTT.

V and J are TRBV2 and TRBJ1-5; D unclear. The V end was cut by 8 bases, the J end by 3 bases, with 11 bases between. Per the germline V gene, CDR1 is SNHLY and CDR2 is FYNNEI. The CDR3 has 13 residues. In DNA, the CDR3 is TGTGCCAGCGTCGCTGGGCTCAATCAGCCCCAGCATTTT. It codes for CASVAGLNQPQHF.

The rearrangement uses TRBV3-1 (or the pseudogene TRBV3-2) and TRBJ2-1; D gene uncertain. CDR1 and CDR2 from the germline V gene are LGHDT and YNNKEL (reference sequence). Trimming pared 3 bases from V and 0 bases from J, leaving 6 bases between. The CDR3 sequence is 14 residues long. The CDR3 reads CASSHLRSYNEQFF. CDR3 in DNA: TGTGCCAGCAGCCACCTACGCTCCTACAATGAGCAGTTCTTC.

As to this clone: Other DNA sequences in this specimen translate into the identical CDR3. V usage is TRBV6-5 and J usage is TRBJ2-3; perhaps TRBD1 as D (6 bases). This CDR3 is built from 15 residues. The germline V and J ends were trimmed by 4 bases and 0 bases, with 11 bases remaining between them. The V gene's germline CDR1 is MNHEY and CDR2 SVGAGI. The CDR3 DNA sequence: TGTGCCAGCAGTTTCAGGGGATTGAGCACAGATACGCAGTATTTT. It yields the protein CASSFRGLSTDTQYF.